This entry is about one T cell receptor (beta chain). What it recognizes is unknown. Next came a second PCR, run for about 7 to 12 cycles, which used a sample-barcoded 5' primer along with a J-beta primer mix. Each of the cDNA molecules was tagged by a template-switch adaptor with 12 random nucleotides. MiXCR, run by TCRdb on the 5' RACE reads, gives a single entry per CDR3 protein. The sample shows 600,000 to 1,000,000 distinct CDR3 sequences, nearly 60% of them seen only once. The data belong to a study of blood T cells in healthy people across ages. Regarding the study as a whole: Aged donors had fewer naive CD4+ cells and lower diversity than long-lived donors. As naive T cell percentage varied, TCR beta diversity correlated strongly with it. The study lacked donor CMV status, which possibly confounded expanded clonotype changes.

Looked up from germline, CDR1 is SQVTM and CDR2 is ANQGSEA. The germline V and J ends were trimmed by 8 bases and 0 bases, with 14 bases remaining between them. The CDR3 loop spans 13 amino acids. This TCR was sampled from a man aged 25 to 40 in good health. Sequencing was done on a sample of blood. The chain carries TRBV29-1 and TRBJ2-7; D is unclear. The CDR3 loop is CSTNLRSSYEQYF. The CDR3 DNA reads as TGCAGCACGAATTTGAGATCCTCCTACGAGCAGTACTTC.